Described below is a single T cell receptor (beta chain) sequence and its context. This entry comes from a study of blood T cell repertoires in COVID-19. Study background: COVID-19 samples, acute and convalescent, were from the United States, Italy and Spain. PBMCs, B-cell-depleted T cells, or T cells provided the cDNA or gDNA that made up the material.

The table came from immunoSEQ multiplex PCR; TCRdb's copy has only in-frame clones and leaves some out. Of roughly 42,000 clones detected, 85% to 90% appear once; the ten largest clones hold over 8%. There are 14 residues in the CDR3. Germline CDR1 and CDR2: SNHLY and FYNNEI. Trimming took 7 bases from V and 2 from J, leaving 9 bases between them. Sequenced material: peripheral blood. This clonotype was sampled from a man aged 25-45 years with active or convalescent COVID-19. The chain joins TRBV2 to TRBJ1-6; a weak D match, TRBD1 (5 bases). CDR3 residues: CASTTGAYNSPLHF. DNA for the CDR3: TGTGCCAGCACTACGGGGGCCTATAATTCACCCCTCCACTTT.